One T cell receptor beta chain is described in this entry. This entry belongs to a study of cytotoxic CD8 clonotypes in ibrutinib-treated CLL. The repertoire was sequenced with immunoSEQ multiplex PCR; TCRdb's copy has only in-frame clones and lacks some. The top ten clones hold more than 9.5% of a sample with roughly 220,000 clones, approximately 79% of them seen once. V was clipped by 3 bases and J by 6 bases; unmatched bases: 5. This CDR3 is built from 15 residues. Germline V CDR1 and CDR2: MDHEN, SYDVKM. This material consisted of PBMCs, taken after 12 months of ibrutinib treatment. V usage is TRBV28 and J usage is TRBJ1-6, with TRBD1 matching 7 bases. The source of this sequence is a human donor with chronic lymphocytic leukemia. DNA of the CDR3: TGTGCCAGCAGTTTTACGGCAGGGGGTAATTCACCCCTCCACTTT. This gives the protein CASSFTAGGNSPLHF.